These 27 T cell receptor beta chains originate from one sample sequenced in a study of blood T cells in healthy people across ages. Next came a second PCR, run for about 7 to 11 cycles, which used a sample-barcoded 5' primer along with a J-beta primer mix. TCRdb reprocessed the 5' RACE reads via MiXCR and lists one record per CDR3 protein. The sample includes around 1,700,000 distinct CDR3 sequences, approximately 30% seen only once; the top ten take over 7%. The sample taken for sequencing was blood. The receptor source for this set is a woman between 25 and 40 years old in good health.

The chain carries TRBV11-2 and TRBJ2-7; D uncertain. The end of the DNA fits TRBJ2-5 better, so the J call may be wrong. The CDR3 totals 15 residues. Germline V lookup: CDR1 SGHAT, CDR2 FQNNGV. The CDR3 sequence: CASSSRTDRPETQYF. CDR3 sequence (DNA): TGTGCCAGCAGCTCAAGGACCGATAGGCCAGAGACCCAGTACTTC.

The chain has TRBV28 and TRBJ1-5, with no clear D. The length of the CDR3 is 14 residues. Germline V gives CDR1 MDHEN, CDR2 SYDVKM. The V end lost 6 bases, the J end lost 6 bases, and 15 bases lay between the germline ends. The DNA of the CDR3 is TGTGCCAGCAGCTCCCCCAACGAGATTCAGCCCCAGCATTTT. It encodes CASSSPNEIQPQHF. Based on the CDR3 plus reference TRBV28 and TRBJ1-5, the full variable domain is DVKVTQSSRYLVKRTGEKVFLECVQDMDHENMFWYRQDPGLGLRLIYFSYDVKMKEKGDIPEGYSVSREKKERFSLILESASTNQTSMYLCASSSPNEIQPQHFGDGTRLSIL.

The chain has TRBV12-3 or TRBV12-4 and TRBJ1-3; a weak D match, TRBD1 (5 bases). Trimming stripped 5 bases from V and 4 bases from J, with 15 bases between. The CDR3 runs to 15 residues. The CDR3 loop is CASSTDILRGNTIYF. Written as DNA, the CDR3 is TGTGCCAGCAGTACGGACATACTCAGAGGAAACACCATATATTTT.

This clonotype was observed a handful of times. This chain links TRBV15 with TRBJ2-5; tentatively, D is TRBD2 (5 bases). The CDR3 loop spans 14 amino acids. CDR1 is LNHNV and CDR2 is YYDKDF in the germline V gene (reference sequence). V lost 4 bases, J lost 3 bases, and 12 bases lay in between. The CDR3 sequence: CATSTTQTKETQYF. CDR3 bases: TGTGCCACCAGCACGACCCAGACTAAAGAGACCCAGTACTTC.

This clonotype is a singleton in its sample. CDR3 coding DNA: TGTGCCAGCAGTCCGCCGCCCCCTATCTATGAGCAGTACTTC. Its protein is CASSPPPPIYEQYF. This chain joins TRBV6-5 and TRBJ2-5; unclear D gene. In germline, CDR1 is MNHEY, CDR2 SVGAGI. The V end was cut by 5 bases, the J end by 11 bases, with 21 bases between. The CDR3 contains 14 residues.

The gene calls are TRBV12-5 and TRBJ1-5; D gene ambiguous. Germline assignment: CDR1 LGHNT and CDR2 FRNRAP. The CDR3 length is 12 residues. Deletions cut 0 bases from V and 9 bases from J, with 6 bases between. CDR3 in DNA: TGTGCTAGTGGTTTGGTACGAGGGCCCCAGCATTTT. This gives the protein CASGLVRGPQHF.

In its sample, this clonotype was seen many times. The chain employs TRBV10-3 and TRBJ2-5, with D maybe TRBD1 (5 bases). This CDR3 contains 13 residues. The germline CDR1 and CDR2 sequences are ENHRY and SYGVKD. Trimming removed 10 bases from V and 2 bases from J, with 14 bases in between. In DNA form, the CDR3 reads TGTGCCACGCGCCAGGGTTTACAAGAGACCCAGTACTTC. This encodes CATRQGLQETQYF.

The V gene is TRBV24-1, the J gene TRBJ2-1; maybe TRBD1 (6 bases). Germline CDR1 is KGHDR and CDR2 is SFDVKD. The CDR3 runs to 18 residues. V lost 4 bases and J lost 2, with 20 bases in between. CDR3 DNA sequence: TGTGCCACCAGTGACGTCTTGACAGGTCGAGGCACCTACAATGAGCAGTTCTTC. It translates to CATSDVLTGRGTYNEQFF.

This clonotype was seen only a few times. A much bigger clone sits one base away, suggesting this may be a read error. The J gene is TRBJ2-7, the V gene TRBV4-1; 9 bases agree with TRBD1. Germline-derived CDR1 and CDR2 are MGHRA and YSYEKL. After removal of 8 bases from V and 3 bases from J, the junction contained 11 bases not matched to a gene. The CDR3 is 15 residues long. The CDR3 reads CASGPFPDRGYEQYF. The CDR3 nucleotides are TGCGCCAGCGGCCCCTTCCCGGACAGGGGCTACGAGCAGTACTTC.

V usage is TRBV15 and J usage is TRBJ2-3; D is perhaps TRBD2 (7 bases). Germline V gene sequence: CDR1 LNHNV, CDR2 YYDKDF (reference sequence). The germline V and J ends were trimmed by 7 bases and 7 bases, with 24 bases remaining between them. CDR3 length: 16 amino acids. In nucleotides, the CDR3 is TGTGCCACCAAGGGGGATTACCGGGGGGAGACATATACGCAGTATTTT. It codes for CATKGDYRGETYTQYF.

The chain carries TRBV5-1 and TRBJ2-2; 7 bases are shared with TRBD1. The CDR3 totals 15 residues. From germline, CDR1 is SGHRS and CDR2 YFSETQ. V gave up 0 bases and J gave up 3 bases; unmatched junction bases: 2. The DNA of the CDR3 is TGCGCCAGCAGCTTGGCCACAGGGGACACCGGGGAGCTGTTTTTT. Protein: CASSLATGDTGELFF.

This clonotype was seen only a few times. A much larger clone differs from this one at a single base, so this may be a read error. The chain has TRBV5-1 and TRBJ1-2; D gene unclear. The CDR3 loop spans 13 amino acids. From germline, CDR1 is SGHRS and CDR2 YFSETQ. The CDR3 nucleotides read TGCACCAGCAGCTTGGATGGCATCTATGGCTACACCTTC. Residues: CTSSLDGIYGYTF.

This rearrangement joins TRBV20-1 to TRBJ1-1, with D possibly TRBD1 on 5 matching bases. Germline CDR1 DFQATT, CDR2 SNEGSKA (reference sequence). The CDR3 has 13 amino acids. With 3 bases removed from V and 4 bases from J, the gap between germline ends came to 12 bases. In DNA, the CDR3 is TGCAGTGCTAGGAGAGCGGGGGGCACTGAAGCTTTCTTT. Protein: CSARRAGGTEAFF.

This clonotype has a count of ten or more. V and J are TRBV5-1 and TRBJ2-1; D is uncertain. V was shortened by 5 bases and J by 7 bases, with 13 bases between the two germline ends. Germline lookup yields CDR1 SGHRS and CDR2 YFSETQ. This CDR3 region has 13 residues. The CDR3 region is CASRPRSENEQFF. The CDR3 region has the DNA TGCGCCAGCAGACCCCGATCTGAGAATGAGCAGTTCTTC.

Comments on this clonotype: This clone may be a read error of a much larger clone one base away. The chain links TRBV9 to TRBJ2-5, with D tentatively TRBD1 or TRBD2 (5 bases each). The DNA end lines up better with TRBJ2-7; the J call may be wrong. The CDR3 consists of 15 residues. Germline CDR1 SGDLS, CDR2 YYNGEE. CDR3 sequence: CASSVGDRISCEQYF. CDR3 coding DNA: TGTGCCAGCAGCGTTGGGGACCGCATCTCCTGCGAGCAGTACTTC.

The rearrangement uses TRBV7-9 and TRBJ2-5; tentatively, D is TRBD2 (5 bases). The germline V and J ends were trimmed by 5 bases and 4 bases, with 14 bases remaining between them. This CDR3 is built from 14 residues. The germline CDR1 and CDR2 sequences are SEHNR and FQNEAQ (reference sequence). CDR3 nucleotide sequence: TGTGCCAGCAGCGGAGAGGGAAAGGTAGAGACCCAGTACTTC. Encoded protein: CASSGEGKVETQYF.

A few counts support this clonotype. This chain connects TRBV9 to TRBJ2-2, with 7 positions matching TRBD2. The germline V gene encodes CDR1 SGDLS and CDR2 YYNGEE. The CDR3 is 14 amino acids. Trimming removed 6 bases from V and 0 bases from J; junction bases left unmatched: 2. The DNA for the CDR3 is TGTGCCAGCAAAAGCGGGACGAACACCGGGGAGCTGTTTTTT. It specifies CASKSGTNTGELFF.

CDR3 sequence (DNA): TGCAGTGCTATCCGGGGGGTAAATTCACCCCTCCACTTT. It encodes CSAIRGVNSPLHF. This chain links TRBV20-1 with TRBJ1-6, with D perhaps matching TRBD1 (5 bases). The germline V and J ends were trimmed by 4 bases and 7 bases, with 11 bases remaining between them. The CDR3 is made up of 13 amino acids. In germline, CDR1 is DFQATT, CDR2 SNEGSKA (reference sequence).

V and J are TRBV6-6 and TRBJ2-7; perhaps TRBD2 as D (6 bases). The V end was cut by 4 bases, the J end by 4 bases, with 14 bases between. The germline gives CDR1 MNHNY, CDR2 SVGAGI (reference sequence). CDR3 length equals 14 residues. The DNA for the CDR3 is TGTGCCAGCAGTTGCGGTGCGGGGACTTACGAGCAGTACTTC. Protein product: CASSCGAGTYEQYF.

This clonotype was picked up many times. The chain couples TRBV29-1 to TRBJ2-5; D not certain. Germline V gene lookup returns CDR1 SQVTM and CDR2 ANQGSEA. The CDR3 has 13 amino acids. V was trimmed by 4 bases and J by 4 bases, leaving 13 bases between them. The DNA for the CDR3 is TGCAGCGTTGGAAGGGTTCTGGTAGAGACCCAGTACTTC. Residues: CSVGRVLVETQYF.

Concerning this clonotype itself: A much larger clone sits a single nucleotide away, making a read error possible. V gene TRBV20-1 combines with J gene TRBJ2-7; D may be TRBD1 (6 bases). The germline gives CDR1 DFQATT, CDR2 SNEGSKA (reference sequence). The CDR3 is 14 amino acids. V was clipped by 3 bases and J by 7 bases, with 19 bases between them. The CDR3 DNA reads TGCAGTGCTAGGTCAGGGGCAGTTTACAATGAGCAGTACTTC. It codes for CSARSGAVYNEQYF.

The sample holds many counts of this clonotype. The chain uses TRBV20-1 and TRBJ2-7; the match to TRBD2 covers 14 bases. The germline V gene encodes CDR1 DFQATT and CDR2 SNEGSKA (reference sequence). The CDR3 is 18 residues long. Unmatched junction bases numbered 10, after V lost 3 bases and J lost 0 bases. The CDR3 sequence is CSARAGTSGGLSSYEQYF. The CDR3 nucleotides are TGCAGTGCTAGGGCCGGGACTAGCGGGGGCCTGAGCTCCTACGAGCAGTACTTC.

A word on this clonotype: This may stem from a read error, because a much larger clone lies one nucleotide away. The chain couples TRBV6-2 or TRBV6-3 to TRBJ1-2; possible D gene TRBD1, 5 bases. The CDR3 totals 13 residues. Germline V CDR1 and CDR2: MNHEY, SVGEGT. V lost 6 bases and J 3 bases, leaving 11 bases between the germline ends. The CDR3 coding sequence is TGTGCCAGCAGGCGGGGCCCAGACTATGGCTACACCTTC. Encoded protein: CASRRGPDYGYTF.

This clonotype was seen only a few times. The chain joins TRBV12-3 or TRBV12-4 to TRBJ1-2; the D gene is possibly TRBD1 (6 bases). This CDR3 is built from 13 residues. Deletions cut 6 bases from V and 8 bases from J, with 16 bases between. The CDR3: CASRPDSLDGYTF. The CDR3 DNA sequence: TGTGCCAGCAGACCGGACAGCCTGGACGGCTACACCTTC.

This clonotype was seen only a few times. The chain joins TRBV27 to TRBJ2-3, with D perhaps being TRBD1 or TRBD2 (5 bases each). V lost 11 bases and J lost 0, with 12 bases in between. The CDR3 covers 13 residues. Germline V gene sequence: CDR1 MNHEY, CDR2 SMNVEV (reference sequence). CDR3 nucleotide sequence: TGTGCCTCGTGGTGGGGGAGCACAGATACGCAGTATTTT. This codes for CASWWGSTDTQYF.

Comments on this clonotype: A much larger clone is a single base away; this may be a read error. The CDR3 sequence: CSVVDREDYTF. CDR3 DNA: TGCAGCGTTGTAGACAGAGAAGACTACACCTTC. J is TRBJ1-2 and V is TRBV29-1; D is perhaps TRBD1 (5 bases). This CDR3 has 11 residues. From germline, CDR1 is SQVTM and CDR2 ANQGSEA. V was clipped by 4 bases and J by 10 bases, with 13 bases between them.

The rearrangement links TRBV12-3 or TRBV12-4 to TRBJ2-7; weak D call: TRBD1 (8 bases). The V gene lost 1 base and the J gene lost 1 base, with 11 bases spanning the gap. The CDR3 has 15 residues. As DNA, the CDR3 is TGTGCCAGCAGTTTAGACAGGGGGGGTTCCTACGAGCAGTACTTC. Encoded protein: CASSLDRGGSYEQYF.